These 17 T cell receptor beta chains share one sample of origin, sequenced in a study of Ad26.COV2.S vaccination and SARS-CoV-2 variants. The sample's treatment: over 15 received Ad26.COV2.S at low or high dose, single or two shots; several received placebo; per-sample allocation not given. The samples date from day 63 after the first vaccine or placebo injection. Sequencing used immunoSEQ multiplex PCR; TCRdb keeps in-frame clones, though not all of them. The sample holds 350,000 to 600,000 clones, about 88% seen once. Sample: peripheral blood, taken in a trial of Ad26.COV2.S vaccine versus placebo. The receptors shown here come from a person aged 18 to 65 who received the Ad26.COV2.S COVID-19 vaccine or a placebo.

The chain is built from TRBV2 and TRBJ1-3; no firm D call. Germline CDR1 reads SNHLY; CDR2 reads FYNNEI. Trimming took 8 bases from V and 0 from J, leaving 14 bases between them. The CDR3 is made up of 15 amino acids. Here the CDR3 reads CASGRGPYSGNTIYF. In nucleotides, the CDR3 is TGTGCCAGCGGGCGGGGTCCTTACTCTGGAAACACCATATATTTT.

V is TRBV19 and J is TRBJ2-7, with D perhaps assigned TRBD1 or TRBD2 (6 bases each). The length of the CDR3 is 14 residues. V lost 4 bases and J 5 bases, leaving 15 bases between the germline ends. CDR1 is LNHDA and CDR2 is SQIVND in the germline V gene (reference sequence). CDR3 nucleotide sequence: TGTGCCAGTAGTACGGGGGCAGGGGTAGACGAGCAGTACTTC. This encodes CASSTGAGVDEQYF.

The V and J genes are TRBV9 and TRBJ2-1; D may be TRBD2 (6 bases). Germline CDR1 SGDLS, CDR2 YYNGEE. The germline V and J ends were trimmed by 5 bases and 9 bases, with 15 bases remaining between them. There are 13 residues in the CDR3. In DNA form, the CDR3 reads TGTGCCAGCAGTCCGGGGGAACTCGGTGAGCAGTTCTTC. Translation: CASSPGELGEQFF.

This clone was recorded once. The V and J genes are TRBV19 and TRBJ1-1; no reliable D call. CDR1 LNHDA and CDR2 SQIVND come from the germline V gene (reference sequence). Between the trimmed V and J ends, which lost 3 bases and 1 base, there was a span of 6 bases. This CDR3 has 13 amino acids. CDR3 coding DNA: TGTGCCAGTAGTATTTTGCGGAACACTGAAGCTTTCTTT. Translating gives CASSILRNTEAFF.

This chain joins TRBV6-5 and TRBJ2-7, with 9 bases lining up with TRBD1. This CDR3 contains 12 residues. CDR1 is MNHEY and CDR2 is SVGAGI in the germline V gene. The V gene end was trimmed by 6 bases and the J gene end by 9 bases; junction bases not matched to a gene: 6. The CDR3 region is CASRGQGIGQYF. The CDR3 DNA is TGTGCCAGCAGGGGACAGGGAATAGGGCAGTACTTC.

The chain links TRBV6-2 or TRBV6-3 to TRBJ2-7; 8 bases line up with TRBD1. The CDR3 has 16 residues. Germline V lookup: CDR1 MNHEY, CDR2 SVGEGT. The trim removed 2 bases at V and 0 bases at J, leaving 6 bases unmatched. The CDR3 spells CASSYQLGTGSYEQYF. In DNA, the CDR3 is TGTGCCAGCAGTTACCAGCTCGGGACAGGCTCCTACGAGCAGTACTTC.

The V gene is TRBV19, the J gene TRBJ1-2, with D unresolved. The ends were cut back, 5 bases at V and 0 bases at J, with 7 bases in the middle. Germline assignment: CDR1 LNHDA and CDR2 SQIVND (reference sequence). The CDR3 covers 13 residues. In nucleotides, the CDR3 is TGTGCCAGTAGTTTAATAGCTAACTATGGCTACACCTTC. Its translation: CASSLIANYGYTF.

The rearrangement uses TRBV7-2 and TRBJ1-1; D uncertain. The CDR3 spans 13 residues. V was pared by 5 bases and J by 6 bases, with 13 bases between. Germline V gene data show CDR1 as SGHTA and CDR2 as FQGNSA. DNA of the CDR3: TGTGCCAGCAGCCCTTATTTTGCTTCTGAAGCTTTCTTT. Protein sequence: CASSPYFASEAFF.

This clone was counted only a few times. This chain uses TRBV7-9 with TRBJ2-7, with D unclear. This CDR3 is 15 amino acids long. CDR1 SEHNR and CDR2 FQNEAQ come from the germline V gene (reference sequence). V lost 2 bases and J 2 bases, leaving 13 bases between the germline ends. CDR3 DNA sequence: TGTGCCAGCAGCTTATTTACGGGTTTCGCCTACGAGCAGTACTTC. As protein: CASSLFTGFAYEQYF.

In this sample, this clone turned up once. The V and J genes are TRBV12-3 or TRBV12-4 and TRBJ2-4; D unresolved. The CDR3 is 12 amino acids. Trimming left V 5 bases short and J 5 bases short, with 7 bases between. This CDR3 is CASSRSENIQYF. Written as DNA, the CDR3 is TGTGCCAGCAGTCGCAGTGAAAACATTCAGTACTTC.

The DNA for the CDR3 is TGTGCCAGCTCAGCATGGAGGACAGGCGGGAATACGCAGTATTTT. Its translation: CASSAWRTGGNTQYF. This chain joins TRBV18 and TRBJ2-3; D is perhaps TRBD1 (7 bases). From germline, CDR1 is KGHSH and CDR2 LQKENI. The CDR3 is 15 amino acids. V was shortened by 5 bases and J by 7 bases, with 19 bases between the two germline ends.

V and J are TRBV5-4 and TRBJ2-1; 11 nucleotides line up with TRBD2. Trimming at V came to 6 bases and at J to 8 bases, leaving 7 bases not matched to a gene. In germline, CDR1 is SGHNT, CDR2 YYREEE (reference sequence). The CDR3 length is 14 residues. CDR3: CASNRLAGTHEQFF. CDR3 sequence (DNA): TGTGCCAGCAACCGACTAGCGGGGACCCATGAGCAGTTCTTC.

The chain recombines TRBV7-9 with TRBJ1-2; unclear D gene. V dropped 5 bases and J dropped 4 bases, with 17 bases sitting between them. The V gene's germline CDR1 is SEHNR and CDR2 FQNEAQ (reference sequence). The CDR3 contains 15 residues. Here the CDR3 DNA reads TGTGCCAGCAGCCTCCAACGGCCGGAACGCTATGGCTACACCTTC. It specifies CASSLQRPERYGYTF.

This clone was recorded only once. The rearrangement links TRBV19 to TRBJ1-4; D is perhaps TRBD1 (5 bases). Trimming took 6 bases from V and 8 from J, leaving 19 bases between them. The germline V gene encodes CDR1 LNHDA and CDR2 SQIVND (reference sequence). This CDR3 region has 15 residues. The CDR3, as DNA: TGTGCCAGTAGCCAGGGAGAGGGAACACTAGAAAAACTGTTTTTT. This translates into CASSQGEGTLEKLFF.

V gene TRBV6-2 or TRBV6-3 combines with J gene TRBJ2-7; the D gene is possibly TRBD1 (6 bases). Germline CDR1 is MNHEY and CDR2 is SVGEGT. V was pared by 2 bases and J by 5 bases, with 16 bases between. This CDR3 comprises 15 residues. CDR3 nucleotide sequence: TGTGCCAGCAGTTACGAAGGCAGGGGACGTCACGAGCAGTACTTC. Translated, it gives CASSYEGRGRHEQYF.

This clone was found once. The chain carries TRBV5-4 and TRBJ2-1; 8 nucleotides line up with TRBD2. In germline, CDR1 is SGHNT, CDR2 YYREEE (reference sequence). The J segment lost 4 bases and the V segment lost 2 bases, leaving 11 bases of the junction unmatched. This CDR3 region has 17 residues. CDR3 residues: CASSLKTLAGIYNEQFF. The CDR3 region has the DNA TGTGCCAGCAGCTTAAAGACCTTAGCGGGGATATACAATGAGCAGTTCTTC.

This chain's CDR3 is CASTGEGAGQPQHF. CDR3 nucleotide sequence: TGTGCCAGTACAGGGGAAGGGGCTGGTCAGCCCCAGCATTTT. J is TRBJ1-5 and V is TRBV19; D may be TRBD1 (6 bases). V gave up 7 bases and J gave up 6 bases, with 16 bases separating them. The CDR3 consists of 14 residues. Germline CDR1 and CDR2: LNHDA and SQIVND (reference sequence).